This T cell receptor beta chain came from a study of shared clonotypes between healthy human individuals. The germline V gene has CDR1 SGHAT and CDR2 FQNNGV. The CDR3 runs to 14 residues. The V end was cut by 2 bases, the J end by 4 bases, with 11 bases between. The repertoire was sequenced with immunoSEQ multiplex PCR; TCRdb's copy has only in-frame clones and lacks some. The data show about 1.1 million clones, around three quarters seen once. The chain couples TRBV11-2 to TRBJ2-5; D unresolved. The clonotype originates from a man younger than 35 in good health. Some clones in this sample may be carry-over from other donors' samples. Sample: memory CD4+ T cells from PBMCs. As to subset: CD45RA-negative fraction. CDR3 coding DNA: TGTGCCAGCAGCTTACGACCCCTAGGAGAGACCCAGTACTTC. Protein: CASSLRPLGETQYF.